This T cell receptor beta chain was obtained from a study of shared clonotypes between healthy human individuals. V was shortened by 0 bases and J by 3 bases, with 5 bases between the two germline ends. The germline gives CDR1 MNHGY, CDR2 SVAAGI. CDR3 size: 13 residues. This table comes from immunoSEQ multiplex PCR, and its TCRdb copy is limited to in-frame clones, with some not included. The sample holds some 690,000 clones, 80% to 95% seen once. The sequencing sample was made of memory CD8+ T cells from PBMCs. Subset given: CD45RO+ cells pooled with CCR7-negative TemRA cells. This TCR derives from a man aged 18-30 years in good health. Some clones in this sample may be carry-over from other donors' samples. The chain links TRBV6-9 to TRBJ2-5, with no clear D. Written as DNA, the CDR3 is TGTGCCAGCAGTTATTCTACTGAAGAGACCCAGTACTTC. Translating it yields CASSYSTEETQYF.